These 2 T cell receptor beta chains were sequenced from one sample in a study of blood T cell repertoires in COVID-19 (TCRdb year 2020). The library was obtained by the immunoSEQ multiplex PCR assay. The clones in this table, taken by TCRdb from immuneACCESS, are in-frame only. Not every clone is retained; where verified, under half of the shortfall comes from an unresolved V gene, and the cause of the rest is unknown. The sample data list 260,000 or so clones, and 75% to 90% of these were observed just once. Clones ranked in the top ten supply around 2.5% of the sample. Sequenced: PBMCs or T cells enriched from blood (not recorded which). The receptors stem from a woman between 45 and 60 years old who had recovered from COVID-19.

The chain is built from TRBV4-1 and TRBJ1-4, with a possible D match to TRBD1 (5 bases). The CDR3 is 16 residues long. Trimming cost V 0 bases and J 8 bases, with 16 bases left between them. Germline V lookup: CDR1 MGHRA, CDR2 YSYEKL. The CDR3 spells CASSQDSGRAREKLFF. In DNA form, the CDR3 reads TGCGCCAGCAGCCAAGATTCCGGCAGGGCGCGCGAAAAACTGTTTTTT.

The V call is TRBV29-1, the J call TRBJ2-1; 11 nucleotides line up with TRBD2. The germline gives CDR1 SQVTM, CDR2 ANQGSEA. The V and J ends lost 0 bases and 8 bases, in that order; junction bases with no gene match: 6. The CDR3 consists of 15 residues. CDR3 sequence: CSVEDLTSGNYEQFF. The CDR3 DNA reads TGCAGCGTTGAAGATCTGACTAGCGGGAACTATGAGCAGTTCTTC.